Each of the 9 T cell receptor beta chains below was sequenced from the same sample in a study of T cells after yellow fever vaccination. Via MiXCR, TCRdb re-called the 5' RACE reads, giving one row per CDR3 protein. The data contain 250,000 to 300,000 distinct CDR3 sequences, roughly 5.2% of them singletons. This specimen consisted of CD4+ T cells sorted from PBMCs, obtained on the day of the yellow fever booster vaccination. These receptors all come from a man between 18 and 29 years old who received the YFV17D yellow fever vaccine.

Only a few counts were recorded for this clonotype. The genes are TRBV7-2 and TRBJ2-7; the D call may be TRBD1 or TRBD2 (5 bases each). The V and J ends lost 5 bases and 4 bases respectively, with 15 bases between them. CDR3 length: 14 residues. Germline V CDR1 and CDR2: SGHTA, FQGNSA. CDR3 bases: TGTGCCAGCAGCCGGGACCTTGACCGATACGAGCAGTACTTC. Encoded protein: CASSRDLDRYEQYF.

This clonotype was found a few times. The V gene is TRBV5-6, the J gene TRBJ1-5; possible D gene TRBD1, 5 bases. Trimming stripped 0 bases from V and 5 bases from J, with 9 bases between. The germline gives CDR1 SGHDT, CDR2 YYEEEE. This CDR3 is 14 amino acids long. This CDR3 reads CASSLEGFDQPQHF. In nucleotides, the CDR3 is TGTGCCAGCAGCTTGGAGGGGTTTGATCAGCCCCAGCATTTT.

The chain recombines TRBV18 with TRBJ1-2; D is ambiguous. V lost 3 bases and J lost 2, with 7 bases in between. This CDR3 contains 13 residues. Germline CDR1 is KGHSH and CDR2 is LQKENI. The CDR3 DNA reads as TGTGCCAGCTCACCCCCCTCCAACTATGGCTACACCTTC. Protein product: CASSPPSNYGYTF.

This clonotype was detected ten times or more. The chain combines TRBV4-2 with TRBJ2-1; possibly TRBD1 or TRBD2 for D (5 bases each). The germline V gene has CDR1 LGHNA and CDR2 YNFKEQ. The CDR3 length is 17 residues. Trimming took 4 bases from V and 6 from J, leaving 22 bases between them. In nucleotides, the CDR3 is TGTGCCAGCAGCCGAAATACGGGACCCTCGGCGTTCAATGAGCAGTTCTTC. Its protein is CASSRNTGPSAFNEQFF.

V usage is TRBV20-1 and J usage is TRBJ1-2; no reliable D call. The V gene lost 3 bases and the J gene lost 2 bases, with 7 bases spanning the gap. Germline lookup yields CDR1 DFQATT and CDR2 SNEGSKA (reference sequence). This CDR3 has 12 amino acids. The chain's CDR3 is CSASPNNYGYTF. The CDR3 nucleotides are TGCAGTGCTAGCCCAAACAACTATGGCTACACCTTC.

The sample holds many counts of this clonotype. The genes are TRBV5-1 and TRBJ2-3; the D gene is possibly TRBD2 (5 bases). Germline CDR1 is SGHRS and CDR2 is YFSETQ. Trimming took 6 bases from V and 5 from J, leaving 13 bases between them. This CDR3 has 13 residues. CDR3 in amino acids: CASMRGLQDTQYF. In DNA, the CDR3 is TGCGCCAGCATGCGAGGGTTACAAGATACGCAGTATTTT.

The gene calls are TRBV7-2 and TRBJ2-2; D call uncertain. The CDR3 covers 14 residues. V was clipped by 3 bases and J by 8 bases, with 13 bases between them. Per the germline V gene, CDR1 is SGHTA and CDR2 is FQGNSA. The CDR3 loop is CASSFGLRQGELFF. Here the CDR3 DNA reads TGTGCCAGCAGCTTTGGCTTGCGACAAGGGGAGCTGTTTTTT.

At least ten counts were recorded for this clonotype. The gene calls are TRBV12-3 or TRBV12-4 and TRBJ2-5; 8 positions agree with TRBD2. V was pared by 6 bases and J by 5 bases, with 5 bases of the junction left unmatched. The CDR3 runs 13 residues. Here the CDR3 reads CASSPGLGETQYF. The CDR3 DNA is TGTGCCAGCAGCCCGGGACTAGGGGAGACCCAGTACTTC.

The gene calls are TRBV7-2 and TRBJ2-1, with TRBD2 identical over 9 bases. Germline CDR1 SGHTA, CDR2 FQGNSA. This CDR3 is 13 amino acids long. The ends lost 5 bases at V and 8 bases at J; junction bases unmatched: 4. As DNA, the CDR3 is TGTGCCAGCAGCAGTACTAGCGGGTATGAGCAGTTCTTC. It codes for CASSSTSGYEQFF.